A selection of T cell receptor beta chains follows, all from one sample in a study of T cell repertoires in cytomegalovirus infection. In TCRdb, the reads were re-called with MiXCR into one record per CDR3 protein. The sample records around 530,000 distinct CDR3 sequences, more than 15% being singletons. Sequenced input: CD8+ T cells from PBMCs. These receptors all stem from a human donor in good health (CMV status not recorded). Some clones in this sample may be carry-over from other donors' samples. The CDR3 runs from the conserved cysteine through the conserved F or W. A D gene is named only where the DNA matches it firmly. Not every row has a clone size; where given, it reads once, few, many or a size class.

NA	TRBV2	few	TRBJ2-3	TGTGCCAGCAGTCCCGTGGGGGGAAGAAGGAGCACAGATACGCAGTATTTT	CASSPVGGRRSTDTQYF
TRBD1	TRBV5-4	NA	TRBJ1-3	TGTGCCAGCAGGCCGGACAGGAGCTCTGGAAACACCATATATTTT	CASRPDRSSGNTIYF
TRBD2	TRBV6-4	few	TRBJ2-3	TGTGCCAGCAGCTTTACTAGCGGGGGTAGAGATACGCAGTATTTT	CASSFTSGGRDTQYF
TRBD1	TRBV5-1	NA	TRBJ2-2	TGCGCCAGCAGCTTTGGACAGGGCAAGAACACCGGGGAGCTGTTTTTT	CASSFGQGKNTGELFF
NA	TRBV28	many	TRBJ2-7	TGTGCCAGCAGTTTTCGGCTAGCGGACAGCGTGGGGCCCTACGAGCAGTACTTC	CASSFRLADSVGPYEQYF
TRBD1	TRBV5-4	NA	TRBJ2-7	TGTGCCAGCAGCTTGATACAGGGGGCTTTGGGCGAGCAGTACTTC	CASSLIQGALGEQYF
NA	TRBV27	few	TRBJ1-2	TGTGCCAGCAGTTTATCAGTCGGGAGCTATGGCTACACCTTC	CASSLSVGSYGYTF
TRBD1	TRBV20-1	many	TRBJ1-5	TGCAGTGCTAAATCAATACCGGACAGGGTTTGGAGTCAGCCCCAGCATTTT	CSAKSIPDRVWSQPQHF
NA	TRBV5-1	NA	TRBJ2-1	TGCGCCACCGACGGGGAGTTCTTC	CATDGEFF
NA	TRBV7-3	many	TRBJ2-1	TGTGCCAGCAGCTCGTTTAGTCGGTCGGATGAGCAGTTCTTC	CASSSFSRSDEQFF
NA	TRBV6-1	few	TRBJ1-4	TGTGCCAGCAGTTACGCTCCGCAGGGAGGGGAAAAACTGTTTTTT	CASSYAPQGGEKLFF
TRBD2	TRBV7-9	few	TRBJ2-7	TGTGCCAGCAGCCCCGGGACTAGCAACTACGAGCAGTACTTC	CASSPGTSNYEQYF
NA	TRBV7-3	many	TRBJ1-1	TGTGCCAGCAGCTTGGGGAGCATGAACACTGAAGCTTTCTTT	CASSLGSMNTEAFF
NA	TRBV20-1	NA	TRBJ2-1	TGCAGTGCTAGAGCCGGGACCGGGGCAAACGGGCAGTTCTTC	CSARAGTGANGQFF
NA	TRBV7-9	many	TRBJ1-2	TGTGCCAGCAGCTTAGCCGGAGGGGCGTCATTAGGGGGCTACACCTTC	CASSLAGGASLGGYTF
TRBD1	TRBV10-3	many	TRBJ2-7	TGTGCCATCAGCCGGGACAGGGGTGACGAGCAGTACTTC	CAISRDRGDEQYF
TRBD1	TRBV7-6	many	TRBJ1-2	TGTGCCAGCAGCTTAGCTGGACAGGGGGGAATGCGGGGCTACACCTTC	CASSLAGQGGMRGYTF
TRBD1	TRBV7-9	many	TRBJ2-1	TGTGCCAGCAGCTTAGGAGTGGGACAGTTAAGCGATGAGCAGTTCTTC	CASSLGVGQLSDEQFF
NA	TRBV4-1	many	TRBJ2-7	TGCGCCAGCAGCCAAGGGTCAGGGTACGAGCAGTACTTC	CASSQGSGYEQYF
NA	TRBV7-9	many	TRBJ1-4	TGTGCCAGCAGATACGACGGAAAGGGTGAAAAACTGTTTTTT	CASRYDGKGEKLFF
NA	TRBV27	few	TRBJ2-1	TGTGCCAGCAGTACCTCCCGGACAGACTACTCCTACAATGAGCAGTTCTTC	CASSTSRTDYSYNEQFF
NA	TRBV7-2	many	TRBJ1-2	TGTGCCAGCAGCAGACGGACAGCTTATTTCAACTACACCTTC	CASSRRTAYFNYTF
NA	TRBV27	NA	TRBJ1-6	TGTGCCAGCAGCCTCGGCACCGTAAATTCACCCCTCCACTTT	CASSLGTVNSPLHF
NA	TRBV7-9	many	TRBJ1-4	TGTGCCAGCAGCCCCAGTGGAAGGCTGTTTTTT	CASSPSGRLFF
TRBD2	TRBV7-9	many	TRBJ2-1	TGTGCCAGCAGCCCCCACGGGACTAGCGGGAGCGGTGAGCAGTTCTTC	CASSPHGTSGSGEQFF
NA	TRBV28	many	TRBJ1-4	TGTGCCAGCAGTTTATTAGGGGGGTTGGGAACTAATGAAAAACTGTTTTTT	CASSLLGGLGTNEKLFF
NA	TRBV27	many	TRBJ2-1	TGTGCCAGCATTCCCCGGTGGGGGACCTACAATGAGCAGTTCTTC	CASIPRWGTYNEQFF
NA	TRBV12-3/TRBV12-4	many	TRBJ1-1	TGTGCCAGCAGATTTTCGTTGGTTGTGTCAAACACTGAAGCTTTCTTT	CASRFSLVVSNTEAFF
TRBD1	TRBV12-3/TRBV12-4	many	TRBJ1-2	TGTGCCAGCAGCGCCCCGACAGGGACCGCGGACTATGGCTACACCTTC	CASSAPTGTADYGYTF
TRBD1	TRBV5-4	few	TRBJ2-1	TGTGCCAGCAGCTTGGGACAGGGTGTAATCGATGAGCAGTTCTTC	CASSLGQGVIDEQFF
NA	TRBV12-3/TRBV12-4	many	TRBJ2-1	TGTGCCAGCAGTTTTGGCCGGGAGTTTCCCCACAATGAGCAGTTCTTC	CASSFGREFPHNEQFF
TRBD2	TRBV4-1	NA	TRBJ2-7	TGCGCCAGCAGCCAAGTCGGACTAGCGGGAGGGGCCTCCTACGAGCAGTACTTC	CASSQVGLAGGASYEQYF
TRBD1	TRBV27	few	TRBJ2-5	TGTGCCAGCAGTTTATCGACAGGGTTCGCAACCCAGTACTTC	CASSLSTGFATQYF
NA	TRBV4-1	NA	TRBJ2-1	TGCGCCAGCAGCCAGCCTCCACTAGAGCAGTTCTTC	CASSQPPLEQFF
NA	TRBV7-9	many	TRBJ2-7	TGTGCCAGCAGCTTTCACTCTTACGAGCAGTACTTC	CASSFHSYEQYF
NA	TRBV12-3/TRBV12-4	many	TRBJ2-7	TGTGCCAGCAGTTTCTTCCTTCCCTTAGCGGAACCCTACGAGCAGTACTTC	CASSFFLPLAEPYEQYF
TRBD2	TRBV6-6	many	TRBJ2-1	TGTGCCAGCCGCGGACTAGCGGGAGTAAGGAACAATGAGCAGTTCTTC	CASRGLAGVRNNEQFF
TRBD1	TRBV7-6	many	TRBJ2-1	TGTGCCAGCAGCGTGGGACAGGGCAATGAGCAGTTCTTC	CASSVGQGNEQFF
TRBD2	TRBV9	few	TRBJ2-7	TGTGCCAGCAGCGTAGGGGGGGGGAGCGAGCAGTACTTC	CASSVGGGSEQYF
NA	TRBV20-1	few	TRBJ1-4	TGCAGTGCAAGTAGGGGGGGAACTAATGAAAAACTGTTTTTT	CSASRGGTNEKLFF
NA	TRBV20-1	once	TRBJ2-1	TGCAGTGCCATTGGGGGACCCTACAATGAGCAGTTCTTC	CSAIGGPYNEQFF